The TCR beta chain described here comes from a study of blood T cell repertoires in COVID-19. Overall study context: Some COVID-19 samples were acute and others convalescent; all came from the United States, Italy and Spain. T cells, B-cell-depleted T cells, or PBMCs supplied cDNA or gDNA.

In the source study's methods: Cell counts per sample came from amplifying reference gene primers. The repertoire was sequenced with immunoSEQ multiplex PCR; TCRdb's copy has only in-frame clones and lacks some. V and J calls and clone size are given by that table; D and trimming were obtained from the DNA. Of roughly 240,000 clones in the sample, around four fifths were seen once. The CDR3 length is 16 residues. CDR1 LNHNV and CDR2 YYDKDF come from the germline V gene (reference sequence). Between the trimmed V and J ends, which lost 1 base and 0 bases, there was a span of 9 bases. This clone has only one observation.

This receptor was taken from a man aged 60-69 years who had recovered from COVID-19. The sample consisted of peripheral blood. The J gene is TRBJ1-4, the V gene TRBV15; D might be TRBD1 (5 bases). The CDR3 coding sequence is TGTGCCACCAGCAGAGCTGCGGGGCCAACTAATGAAAAACTGTTTTTT. It yields the protein CATSRAAGPTNEKLFF.